This TCR beta chain was observed in a study of blood T cell repertoires in COVID-19. This table comes from immunoSEQ multiplex PCR, and its TCRdb copy is limited to in-frame clones, with some not included. The sample lists fewer than 300,000 clones, approximately 85% occurring once. The CDR3 spans 15 residues. Trimming removed 5 bases from V and 2 bases from J, with 17 bases in between. CDR1 is SGHRS and CDR2 is YFSETQ in the germline V gene. Sequences were obtained from PBMCs or T cells enriched from blood (not recorded which). This chain connects TRBV5-1 to TRBJ2-7; D is possibly TRBD1 (6 bases). The TCR comes from a woman under 40 who had recovered from COVID-19. The CDR3 loop is CASRLGGDLTYEQYF. The CDR3 DNA is TGCGCCAGCAGGCTAGGGGGAGACCTGACCTACGAGCAGTACTTC.